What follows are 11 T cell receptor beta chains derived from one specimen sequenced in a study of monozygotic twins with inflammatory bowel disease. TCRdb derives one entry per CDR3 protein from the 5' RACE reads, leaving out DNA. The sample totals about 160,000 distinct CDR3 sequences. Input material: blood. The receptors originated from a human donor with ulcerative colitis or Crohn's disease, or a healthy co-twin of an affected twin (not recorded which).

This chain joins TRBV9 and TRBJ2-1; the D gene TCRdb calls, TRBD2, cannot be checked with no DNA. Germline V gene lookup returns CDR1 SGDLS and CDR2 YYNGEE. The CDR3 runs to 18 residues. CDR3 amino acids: CASSVHPGGAGRNNEQFF. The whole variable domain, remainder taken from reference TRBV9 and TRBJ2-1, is DSGVTQTPKHLITATGQRVTLRCSPRSGDLSVYWYQQSLDQGLQFLIQYYNGEERAKGNILERFSAQQFPDLHSELNLSSLELGDSALYFCASSVHPGGAGRNNEQFFGPGTRLTVL.

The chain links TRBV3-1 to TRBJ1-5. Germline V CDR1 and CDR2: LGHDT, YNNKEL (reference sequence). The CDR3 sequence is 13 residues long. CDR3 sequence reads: CASSPGGVQPQHF.

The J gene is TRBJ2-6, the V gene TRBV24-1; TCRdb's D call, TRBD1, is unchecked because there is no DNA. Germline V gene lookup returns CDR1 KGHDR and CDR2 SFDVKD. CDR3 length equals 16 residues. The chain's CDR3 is CATSDQTGSGANVLTF.

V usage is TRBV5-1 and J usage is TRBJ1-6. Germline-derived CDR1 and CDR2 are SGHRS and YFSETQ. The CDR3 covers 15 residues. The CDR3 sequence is CASSFEGPHNSPLHF.

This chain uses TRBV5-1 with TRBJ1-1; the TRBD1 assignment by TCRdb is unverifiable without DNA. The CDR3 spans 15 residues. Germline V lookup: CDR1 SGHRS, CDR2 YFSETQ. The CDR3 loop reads CASSSLDRGRSEAFF.

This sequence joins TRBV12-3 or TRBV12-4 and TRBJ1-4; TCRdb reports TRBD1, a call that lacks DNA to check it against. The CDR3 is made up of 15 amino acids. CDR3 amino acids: CASSLRGGPNEKLFF.

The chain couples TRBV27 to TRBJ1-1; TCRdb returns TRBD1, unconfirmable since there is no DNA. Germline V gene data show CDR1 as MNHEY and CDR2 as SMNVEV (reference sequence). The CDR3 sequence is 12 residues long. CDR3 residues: CASSTGYTEAFF.

The CDR3 region is CASSYMRSGTYEQYF. This chain joins TRBV6-2 or TRBV6-3 and TRBJ2-7; the TRBD1 assignment by TCRdb is unverifiable without DNA. Looked up from germline, CDR1 is MNHEY and CDR2 is SVGEGT. The CDR3 spans 15 residues.

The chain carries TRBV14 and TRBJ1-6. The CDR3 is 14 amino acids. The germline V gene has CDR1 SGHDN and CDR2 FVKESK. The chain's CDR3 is CASSQGRNNSPLHF.

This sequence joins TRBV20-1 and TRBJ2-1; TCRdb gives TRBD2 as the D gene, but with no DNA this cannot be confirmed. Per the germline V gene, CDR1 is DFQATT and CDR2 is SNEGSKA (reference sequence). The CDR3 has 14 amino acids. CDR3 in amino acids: CSARDGAGGNEQFF.

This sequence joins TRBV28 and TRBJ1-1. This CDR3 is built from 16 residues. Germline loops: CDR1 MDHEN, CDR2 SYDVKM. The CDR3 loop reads CASSLWGALEGTEAFF.